The text below deals with one T cell receptor beta chain. The authors' processing: For nucleated cells, counts were estimated from reference gene primer amplification. Assay used: immunoSEQ multiplex PCR; TCRdb lists only in-frame clones, some missing. The V and J calls and clone size are taken from that table; D and trimming were inferred from the DNA. Of hundreds of thousands of clones listed, around 88% are singletons. The data were taken from a study of blood T cell repertoires in COVID-19. The cohort comprised adults aged about 18 to 100 years residing in about two dozen US areas. Cohort assignment relied on participant-reported clinical history. Recovered status in Cohort 3 required two negative PCRs, clearance, or symptom resolution. This TCR derives from a woman between 45 and 65 years old who had recovered from COVID-19. The sequenced sample was PBMCs or T cells enriched from blood (not recorded which).

The CDR3 DNA sequence: TGCAGCGTTGAAGTAGGGACACAATCCTACGAGCAGTACTTC. This translates into CSVEVGTQSYEQYF. The chain has TRBV29-1 and TRBJ2-7; TRBD1 is a possible D gene (6 bases). Germline-derived CDR1 and CDR2 are SQVTM and ANQGSEA. V was shortened by 1 base and J by 1 base, with 11 bases between the two germline ends. The CDR3 is made up of 14 amino acids.